The rows below give T cell receptor beta chains drawn from one sample of a study of CD4 T cells in relation to SARS-CoV-2 and coronaviruses. The assay was immunoSEQ multiplex PCR, and TCRdb's table has in-frame clones only and misses some. The sample lists more than 9,000 clones; around 87% were seen once. Sequences were obtained from naive CD4+ T cells from PBMCs. The receptors come from an adult with COVID-19. The CDR3 runs from the conserved cysteine through the conserved F or W. D genes are given only for firm matches. Expanded clones get a size class; other rows say once, few or many, or leave the size out.

J gene,V gene,clone size,D gene,CDR3 protein,CDR3 DNA
TRBJ1-1,TRBV11-2,-,TRBD1,CASSLRGHLNTEAFF,TGTGCCAGCAGCTTAAGGGGGCACCTGAACACTGAAGCTTTCTTT
TRBJ2-1,TRBV11-3,-,-,CATAPLSGSQRYNEQFF,TGTGCCACCGCGCCCCTTTCCGGATCCCAAAGATACAATGAGCAGTTCTTC
TRBJ2-7,TRBV9,-,-,CASSLYQGYEQYF,TGTGCCAGCAGTTTATACCAGGGGTACGAGCAGTACTTC
TRBJ1-2,TRBV5-1,once,TRBD1,CASSLAGQTDVGYTF,TGCGCCAGCAGCTTGGCGGGACAGACCGATGTGGGCTACACCTTC
TRBJ2-7,TRBV18,-,-,CASSGDASPPRQYF,TGTGCCAGCTCAGGGGACGCATCCCCACCCCGGCAGTACTTC
TRBJ2-4,TRBV19,-,TRBD1,CASSISRQGELTKNIQYF,TGTGCCAGTAGTATATCGCGACAGGGGGAGTTGACCAAAAACATTCAGTACTTC
TRBJ2-7,TRBV18,-,TRBD1,CASSPQQGALNEQYF,TGTGCCAGCTCACCACAACAGGGGGCGCTGAACGAGCAGTACTTC
TRBJ2-3,TRBV4-3,-,TRBD2,CASSQDGSGGAFYSDTQYF,TGCGCCAGCAGCCAAGATGGGAGCGGGGGGGCCTTTTATTCAGATACGCAGTATTTT
TRBJ2-7,TRBV28,few,-,CASSSSGSSYEQYF,TGTGCCAGCAGTTCCTCAGGGAGCTCCTACGAGCAGTACTTC
TRBJ2-5,TRBV5-6,-,-,CASSSRMETQYF,TGTGCCAGCAGCTCTCGAATGGAGACCCAGTACTTC
TRBJ2-3,TRBV5-4,-,-,CASSLGRGSTDTQYF,TGTGCCAGCAGCTTGGGGAGGGGAAGCACAGATACGCAGTATTTT
TRBJ2-3,TRBV11-3,-,TRBD2,CASSLDWSGGTDTQYF,TGTGCCAGCAGCTTAGATTGGAGCGGGGGTACAGATACGCAGTATTTT
TRBJ2-6,TRBV18,-,-,CASSPNQGAGANVLTF,TGTGCCAGCTCACCCAATCAGGGTGCTGGGGCCAACGTCCTGACTTTC
TRBJ2-5,TRBV5-6,-,-,CASSADRGETQYF,TGTGCCAGCAGCGCTGACAGAGGTGAGACCCAGTACTTC
TRBJ2-1,TRBV11-2,-,-,CASSLVRRDDISSYNEQFF,TGTGCCAGCAGCTTAGTCCGCAGGGACGACATCTCCTCCTACAATGAGCAGTTCTTC
TRBJ2-5,TRBV6-5,once,-,CASSYSLAGETQYF,TGTGCCAGCAGTTACTCCCTCGCGGGAGAGACCCAGTACTTC
TRBJ1-2,TRBV19,-,TRBD1,CASSIGQGALSGYTF,TGTGCCAGTAGTATAGGACAGGGGGCCTTGAGTGGCTACACCTTC
TRBJ2-7,TRBV19,-,TRBD1,CASSALRQGPYEQYF,TGTGCCAGTAGTGCCCTCCGACAGGGGCCCTACGAGCAGTACTTC
TRBJ1-1,TRBV28,-,-,CASSNPTEAFF,TGTGCCAGCAGTAATCCCACTGAAGCTTTCTTT
TRBJ1-2,TRBV9,once,-,CASSVGSLAGVGYTF,TGTGCCAGCAGCGTGGGTTCTCTCGCGGGGGTTGGCTACACCTTC
TRBJ1-6,TRBV12-3/TRBV12-4,-,-,CASSPPGLSPLHF,TGTGCCAGCAGTCCCCCCGGACTGTCACCCCTCCACTTT
TRBJ2-7,TRBV6-6,-,TRBD2,CASALGRGSLYEQYF,TGTGCCAGCGCCCTCGGGCGGGGGTCCCTCTACGAGCAGTACTTC
TRBJ1-2,TRBV10-3,-,-,CAISGRGSNYGYTF,TGTGCCATCAGTGGACGGGGTTCTAACTATGGCTACACCTTC
TRBJ2-1,TRBV7-6,-,-,CASSLGGGRQFF,TGTGCCAGCAGCTTAGGAGGAGGCCGGCAGTTCTTC
TRBJ2-5,TRBV5-1,-,-,CASSFGPRETQYF,TGCGCCAGCAGCTTTGGTCCGAGAGAGACCCAGTACTTC
TRBJ2-5,TRBV11-3,-,-,CASSLETRQETQYF,TGTGCCAGCAGCTTAGAGACTCGTCAAGAGACCCAGTACTTC
TRBJ1-5,TRBV11-1,-,-,CASSDSRGSGQPQHF,TGTGCCAGCAGCGACAGTCGGGGTTCGGGGCAGCCCCAGCATTTT
TRBJ2-1,TRBV11-3,-,TRBD2,CASSFPTSGGAHSYNEQFF,TGTGCCAGCAGCTTCCCGACTAGCGGGGGGGCACACTCCTACAATGAGCAGTTCTTC
TRBJ2-4,TRBV18,-,-,CASSPPTGSRNIQYF,TGTGCCAGCTCACCACCAACAGGGAGTAGGAACATTCAGTACTTC
TRBJ2-7,TRBV7-9,once,TRBD2,CASSFLASGSYEQYF,TGTGCCAGCAGCTTTTTGGCTAGCGGGAGCTACGAGCAGTACTTC
TRBJ1-2,TRBV25-1,-,TRBD1,CASGHSTGGIYGYTF,TGTGCCAGCGGACACTCGACAGGGGGTATCTATGGCTACACCTTC
TRBJ2-2,TRBV27,-,-,CASSLQGPNTGELFF,TGTGCCAGCAGTTTACAAGGGCCAAACACCGGGGAGCTGTTTTTT
TRBJ1-6,TRBV9,once,-,CASSEAAAYNSPLHF,TGTGCCAGCAGCGAGGCGGCAGCCTATAATTCACCCCTCCACTTT
TRBJ2-2,TRBV6-5,-,-,CASTARRINGGELFF,TGTGCCAGCACCGCCCGTCGTATTAATGGGGGGGAGCTGTTTTTT
TRBJ1-4,TRBV5-4,-,-,CASSLAQQGEKLFF,TGTGCCAGCAGCTTGGCCCAGCAGGGAGAAAAACTGTTTTTT
TRBJ2-2,TRBV4-2,-,-,CASSRLELGGTGELFF,TGTGCCAGCAGCCGGTTAGAGCTGGGCGGGACCGGGGAGCTGTTTTTT
TRBJ2-7,TRBV5-1,-,TRBD2,CASSLGGGSSYEQYF,TGCGCCAGCAGCTTGGGGGGGGGAAGCTCCTACGAGCAGTACTTC
TRBJ2-3,TRBV11-3,-,-,CASSPSDLRTDTQYF,TGTGCCAGCAGCCCGAGTGACCTCCGCACAGATACGCAGTATTTT
TRBJ2-3,TRBV18,-,TRBD1,CASSGTGGVPDTQYF,TGTGCCAGCTCAGGGACAGGGGGCGTCCCAGATACGCAGTATTTT